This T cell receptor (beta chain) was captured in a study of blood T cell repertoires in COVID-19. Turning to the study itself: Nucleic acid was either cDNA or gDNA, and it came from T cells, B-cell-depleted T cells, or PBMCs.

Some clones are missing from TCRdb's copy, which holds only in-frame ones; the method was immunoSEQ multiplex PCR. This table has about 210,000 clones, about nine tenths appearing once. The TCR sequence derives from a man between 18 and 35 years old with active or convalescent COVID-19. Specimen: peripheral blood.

CDR3 DNA sequence: TGTGCCAGCAGCTCCTTGGTCGGGTTGAACACTGAAGCTTTCTTT. The encoded protein is CASSSLVGLNTEAFF. The rearrangement uses TRBV7-8 and TRBJ1-1; D call uncertain. V was cut by 4 bases and J by 0 bases, with 12 bases left in between. This CDR3 region has 15 residues. Germline V CDR1 and CDR2: SGHVS, FQNEAQ. The variable domain in full, completed from reference TRBV7-8 and TRBJ1-1, reads GAGVSQSPRYKVAKRGQDVALRCDPISGHVSLFWYQQALGQGPEFLTYFQNEAQLDKSGLPSDRFFAERPEGSVSTLKIQRTQQEDSAVYLCASSSLVGLNTEAFFGQGTRLTVV.